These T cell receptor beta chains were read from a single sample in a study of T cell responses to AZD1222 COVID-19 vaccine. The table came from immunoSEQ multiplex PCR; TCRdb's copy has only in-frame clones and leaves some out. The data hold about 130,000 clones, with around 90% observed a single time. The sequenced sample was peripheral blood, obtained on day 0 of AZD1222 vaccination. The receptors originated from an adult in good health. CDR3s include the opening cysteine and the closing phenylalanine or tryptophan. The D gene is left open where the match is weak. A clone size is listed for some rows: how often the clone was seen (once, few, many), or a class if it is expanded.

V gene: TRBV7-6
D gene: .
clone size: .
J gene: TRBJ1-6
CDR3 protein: CASSLGWQDYNSPLHF
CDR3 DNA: TGTGCCAGCAGTTTGGGGTGGCAGGATTATAATTCACCCCTCCACTTT

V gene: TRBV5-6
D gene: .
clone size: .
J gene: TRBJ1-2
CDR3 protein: CASSLLEGYTF
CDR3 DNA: TGTGCCAGCAGCTTGCTCGAGGGCTACACCTTC

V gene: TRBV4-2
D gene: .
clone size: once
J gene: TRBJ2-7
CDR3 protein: CASSQEEGPGDEQYF
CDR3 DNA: TGTGCCAGCAGCCAAGAGGAGGGGCCAGGAGACGAGCAGTACTTC

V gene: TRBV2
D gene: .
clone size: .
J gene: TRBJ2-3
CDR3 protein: CASSDSTDTQYF
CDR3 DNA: TGTGCCAGCAGTGACAGCACAGATACGCAGTATTTT

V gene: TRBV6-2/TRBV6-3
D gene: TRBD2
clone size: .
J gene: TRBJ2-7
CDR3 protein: CASSYSMGLAGISYEQYF
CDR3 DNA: TGTGCCAGCAGTTACTCGATGGGACTAGCGGGTATCTCCTACGAGCAGTACTTC

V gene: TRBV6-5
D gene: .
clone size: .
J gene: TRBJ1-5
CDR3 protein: CASNLSRGSNQPQHF
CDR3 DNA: TGTGCCAGCAATCTGAGTAGGGGGAGCAATCAGCCCCAGCATTTT

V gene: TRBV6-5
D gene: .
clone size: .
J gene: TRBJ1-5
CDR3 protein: CASSRGPGQPQHF
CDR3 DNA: TGTGCCAGCAGTAGGGGCCCGGGTCAGCCCCAGCATTTT

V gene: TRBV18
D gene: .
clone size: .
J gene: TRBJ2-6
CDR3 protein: CASSPQGATGANVLTF
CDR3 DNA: TGTGCCAGCTCACCTCAGGGAGCGACTGGGGCCAACGTCCTGACTTTC

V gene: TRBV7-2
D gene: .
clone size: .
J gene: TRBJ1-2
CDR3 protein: CASSPYSGGEGYTF
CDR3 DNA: TGTGCCAGCAGCCCCTACAGTGGTGGCGAGGGCTACACCTTC

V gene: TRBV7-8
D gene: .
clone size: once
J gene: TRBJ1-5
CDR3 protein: CASSSIRGGQPQHF
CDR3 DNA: TGTGCCAGCAGCTCGATCAGGGGCGGTCAGCCCCAGCATTTT

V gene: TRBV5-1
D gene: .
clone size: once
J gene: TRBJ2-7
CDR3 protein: CASSFGRVYEQYF
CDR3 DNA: TGCGCCAGCAGCTTCGGCAGGGTCTACGAGCAGTACTTC

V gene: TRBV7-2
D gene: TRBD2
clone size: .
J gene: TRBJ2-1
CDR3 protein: CASSYNSGGAPEQFF
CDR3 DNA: TGTGCCAGCAGCTACAATAGCGGGGGGGCCCCTGAGCAGTTCTTC

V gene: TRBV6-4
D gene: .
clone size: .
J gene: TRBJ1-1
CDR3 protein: CASGETGNTEAFF
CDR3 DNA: TGTGCCAGCGGAGAGACAGGGAACACTGAAGCTTTCTTT

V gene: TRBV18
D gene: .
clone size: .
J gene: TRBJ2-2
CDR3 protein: CASSSLTVNTGELFF
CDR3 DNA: TGTGCCAGCTCAAGTTTGACAGTTAACACCGGGGAGCTGTTTTTT

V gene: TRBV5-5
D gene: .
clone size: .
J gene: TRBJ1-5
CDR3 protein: CASSWGPSNQPQHF
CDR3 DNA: TGTGCCAGCAGCTGGGGACCTAGCAATCAGCCCCAGCATTTT

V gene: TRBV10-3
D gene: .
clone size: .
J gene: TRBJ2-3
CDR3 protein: CATLPSGGGTDTQYF
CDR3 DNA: TGTGCCACCTTACCCAGTGGCGGGGGCACAGATACGCAGTATTTT

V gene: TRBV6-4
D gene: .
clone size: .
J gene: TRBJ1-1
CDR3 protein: CASSDGQGAEAFF
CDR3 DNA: TGTGCCAGCAGTGACGGGCAGGGCGCTGAAGCTTTCTTT

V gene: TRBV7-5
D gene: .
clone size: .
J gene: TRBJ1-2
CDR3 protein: CARSFPSTGDYGYTF
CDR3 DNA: TGTGCCAGAAGCTTTCCTTCAACAGGAGACTATGGCTACACCTTC